This TCR beta chain stems from a study of identical twins. The junction had 5 bases not matched to a gene; V was cut back by 0 bases and J by 4 bases. There are 15 residues in the CDR3. Germline V gene lookup returns CDR1 DFQATT and CDR2 SNEGSKA (reference sequence). A template switching step contributed a universal primer site, while unique molecular identifiers were present in the cDNA. TCRdb recomputed calls from the 5' RACE reads with MiXCR, one row per CDR3 protein. Of about 1.7 million distinct CDR3 sequences listed, less than 40% were seen once; the top ten hold about 0.27%. Sequencing was performed on cord blood. This sequence joins TRBV20-1 and TRBJ2-3; 9 bases are shared with TRBD2. This TCR came from a newborn girl in good health. The CDR3 sequence: CSARELTSGSDTQYF. The CDR3 DNA reads as TGCAGTGCTAGAGAACTGACTAGCGGCTCAGATACGCAGTATTTT.